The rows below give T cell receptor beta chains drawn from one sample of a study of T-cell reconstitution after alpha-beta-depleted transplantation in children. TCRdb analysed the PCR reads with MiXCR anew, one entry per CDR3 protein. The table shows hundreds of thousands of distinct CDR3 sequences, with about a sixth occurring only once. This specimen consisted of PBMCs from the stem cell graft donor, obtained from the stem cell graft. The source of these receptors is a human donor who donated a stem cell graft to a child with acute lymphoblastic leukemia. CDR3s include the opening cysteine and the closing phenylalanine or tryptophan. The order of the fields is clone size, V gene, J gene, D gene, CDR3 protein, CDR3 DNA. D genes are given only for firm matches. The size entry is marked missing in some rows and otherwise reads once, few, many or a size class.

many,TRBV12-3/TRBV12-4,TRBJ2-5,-,CASSRNRVRETQYF,TGTGCCAGCAGCCGAAACAGGGTACGAGAGACCCAGTACTTC
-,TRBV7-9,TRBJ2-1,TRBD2,CASSDGTSGSYNEQFF,TGTGCCAGCAGCGACGGGACTAGCGGCTCCTACAATGAGCAGTTCTTC
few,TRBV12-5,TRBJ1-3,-,CASGLETGNTIYF,TGTGCTAGTGGTTTGGAAACAGGAAACACCATATATTTT
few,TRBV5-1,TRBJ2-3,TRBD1,CASSRGQGNLGTDTQYF,TGCGCCAGCAGTCGAGGACAGGGGAACCTTGGCACAGATACGCAGTATTTT
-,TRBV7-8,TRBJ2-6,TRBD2,CASSLAGAGDLSGANVLTF,TGTGCCAGCAGCTTAGCGGGAGCGGGAGACCTCTCTGGGGCCAACGTCCTGACTTTC
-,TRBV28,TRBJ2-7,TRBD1,CASSYRGSGGQYF,TGTGCCAGCAGCTACAGGGGATCTGGTGGGCAGTACTTC
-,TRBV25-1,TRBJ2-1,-,CASTTIQANEQFF,TGTGCCAGCACCACCATCCAGGCGAATGAGCAGTTCTTC
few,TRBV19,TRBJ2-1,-,CASSIGQGNEQFF,TGTGCCAGTAGTATCGGCCAGGGCAATGAGCAGTTCTTC
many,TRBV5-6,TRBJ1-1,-,CASSLVDQGPNTEAFF,TGTGCCAGCAGCTTGGTTGATCAGGGACCCAACACTGAAGCTTTCTTT
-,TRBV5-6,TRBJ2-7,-,CASSGGREEQYF,TGTGCCAGCAGCGGCGGACGGGAGGAGCAGTACTTC
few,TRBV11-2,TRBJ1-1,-,CASSHGPEVWDTEAFF,TGTGCCAGCAGCCATGGACCGGAAGTTTGGGACACTGAAGCTTTCTTT
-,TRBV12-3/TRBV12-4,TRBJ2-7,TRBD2,CASSWAGGPVYEQYF,TGTGCCAGCAGTTGGGCGGGAGGGCCGGTCTACGAGCAGTACTTC
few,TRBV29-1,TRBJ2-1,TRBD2,CSVEDRGLAPYNEQFF,TGCAGCGTTGAAGATCGGGGACTAGCCCCCTACAATGAGCAGTTCTTC
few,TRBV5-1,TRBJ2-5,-,CASSQVEGEETQYF,TGCGCCAGCAGCCAGGTTGAGGGGGAAGAGACCCAGTACTTC
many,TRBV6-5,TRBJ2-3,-,CASSLGQRDTQYF,TGTGCCAGCAGTTTAGGCCAAAGGGATACGCAGTATTTT
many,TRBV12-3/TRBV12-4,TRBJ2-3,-,CASSLIATDTQYF,TGTGCCAGCAGTTTAATAGCCACAGATACGCAGTATTTT
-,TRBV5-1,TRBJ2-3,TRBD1,CASSLWGTELTDTQYF,TGCGCCAGCAGCTTGTGGGGGACAGAACTCACAGATACGCAGTATTTT
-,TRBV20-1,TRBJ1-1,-,CSVLGTEAFF,TGCAGTGTTCTTGGAACTGAAGCTTTCTTT
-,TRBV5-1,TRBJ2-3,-,CASSLPIRTGEDTQYF,TGCGCCAGCAGCTTACCCATAAGGACGGGAGAGGATACGCAGTATTTT
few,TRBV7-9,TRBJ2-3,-,CASSLPGRGTDTQYF,TGTGCCAGCAGCCTTCCGGGACGGGGCACAGATACGCAGTATTTT
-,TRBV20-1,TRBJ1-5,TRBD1,CSAGQASSNQPQHF,TGCAGTGCTGGACAGGCTTCTAGCAATCAGCCCCAGCATTTT
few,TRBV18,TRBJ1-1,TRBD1,CASSPLSGGRNTEAFF,TGTGCCAGCTCACCACTGTCAGGGGGCAGGAACACTGAAGCTTTCTTT
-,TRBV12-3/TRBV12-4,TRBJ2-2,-,CASSLIQPGQTNTGELFF,TGTGCCAGCAGTCTCATACAGCCGGGACAAACGAACACCGGGGAGCTGTTTTTT
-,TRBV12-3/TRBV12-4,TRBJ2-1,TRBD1,CASSTDRGLLNEQFF,TGTGCCAGCAGCACGGACAGGGGGCTTCTCAATGAGCAGTTCTTC
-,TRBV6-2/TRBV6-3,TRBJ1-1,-,CASSWGSTNTEAFF,TGTGCCAGCAGTTGGGGCAGCACGAACACTGAAGCTTTCTTT
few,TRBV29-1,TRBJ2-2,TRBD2,CSVGGYGNTGELFF,TGCAGCGTGGGGGGGTACGGGAACACCGGGGAGCTGTTTTTT
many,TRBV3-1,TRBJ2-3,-,CASSRRGPREVTQYF,TGTGCCAGCAGCCGAAGGGGTCCACGAGAGGTTACGCAGTATTTT
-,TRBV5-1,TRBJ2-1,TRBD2,CASSPRDYQYNEQFF,TGCGCCAGCAGCCCACGGGACTACCAATACAATGAGCAGTTCTTC
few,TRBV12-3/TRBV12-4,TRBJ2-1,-,CASTGYNEQFF,TGTGCCAGCACAGGATACAATGAGCAGTTCTTC
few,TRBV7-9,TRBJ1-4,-,CASSLGAGAVEKLFF,TGTGCCAGCAGCTTAGGGGCAGGGGCAGTTGAAAAACTGTTTTTT
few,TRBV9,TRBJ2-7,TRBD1,CASSEGDSPGYEQYF,TGTGCCAGCAGCGAGGGGGACAGCCCCGGGTACGAGCAGTACTTC
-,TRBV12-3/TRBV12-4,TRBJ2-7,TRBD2,CASSQPGLAGGWYEQYF,TGTGCCAGCAGTCAACCGGGACTAGCGGGAGGATGGTACGAGCAGTACTTC
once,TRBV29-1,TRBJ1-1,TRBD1,CSVERGQDEAFF,TGCAGCGTTGAACGGGGACAGGACGAAGCTTTCTTT